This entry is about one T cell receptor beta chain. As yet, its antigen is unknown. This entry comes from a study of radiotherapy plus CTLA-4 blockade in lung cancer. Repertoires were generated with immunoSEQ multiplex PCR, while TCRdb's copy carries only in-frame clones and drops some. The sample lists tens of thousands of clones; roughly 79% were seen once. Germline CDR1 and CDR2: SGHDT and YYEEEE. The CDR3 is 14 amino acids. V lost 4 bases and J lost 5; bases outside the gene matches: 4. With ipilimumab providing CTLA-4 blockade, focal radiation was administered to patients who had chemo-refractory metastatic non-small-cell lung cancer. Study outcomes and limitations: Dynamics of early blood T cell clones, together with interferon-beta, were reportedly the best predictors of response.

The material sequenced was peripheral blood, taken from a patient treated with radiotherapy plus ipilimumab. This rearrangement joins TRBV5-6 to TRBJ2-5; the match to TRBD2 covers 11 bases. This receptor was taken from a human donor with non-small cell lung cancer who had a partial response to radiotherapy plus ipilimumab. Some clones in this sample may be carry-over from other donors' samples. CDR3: CASSTGLAGETQYF. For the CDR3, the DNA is TGTGCCAGCAGCACCGGACTAGCGGGCGAGACCCAGTACTTC. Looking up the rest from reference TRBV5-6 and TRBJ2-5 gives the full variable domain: DAGVTQSPTHLIKTRGQQVTLRCSPKSGHDTVSWYQQALGQGPQFIFQYYEEEERQRGNFPDRFSGHQFPNYSSELNVNALLLGDSALYLCASSTGLAGETQYFGPGTRLLVL.